The 20 T cell receptor beta chains presented below share a single source sample, sequenced in a study of shared clonotypes between healthy human individuals. Here immunoSEQ multiplex PCR was the method, and the copy in TCRdb shows in-frame clones only, minus some. The table lists 1,100,000 or so clones, around 78% of them singletons. Sequencing was carried out using memory CD4+ T cells from PBMCs. Subset indicated: CD45RA-negative fraction. The receptors derive from a man between 18 and 29 years old in good health. Some clones in this sample may be carry-over from other donors' samples.

A note on this clone: A much larger clone is a single base away; this may be a read error. CDR3: CASSLAGLTGDPYEQYF. CDR3 DNA: TGTGCCAGCAGCTTAGCGGGGCTAACGGGGGACCCCTACGAGCAGTACTTC. The J gene is TRBJ2-7, the V gene TRBV7-2, with D possibly TRBD2 on 6 matching bases. The V gene lost 0 bases and the J gene lost 2 bases, with 17 bases spanning the gap. Germline V gene sequence: CDR1 SGHTA, CDR2 FQGNSA. The CDR3 totals 17 residues.

This clone was detected a few times. The CDR3 spells CASSLLGQAGGLETQYF. CDR3 DNA sequence: TGTGCCAGCAGCTTACTGGGGCAGGCGGGAGGCCTGGAGACCCAGTACTTC. The genes are TRBV11-2 and TRBJ2-5; 8 positions match TRBD2. Germline values: CDR1 SGHAT, CDR2 FQNNGV. Trimming at V came to 2 bases and at J to 5 bases, leaving 13 bases not matched to a gene. The CDR3 is made up of 17 amino acids.

The J gene is TRBJ2-3, the V gene TRBV4-1; weak D call: TRBD2 (6 bases). The germline V gene encodes CDR1 MGHRA and CDR2 YSYEKL. Trimming pared 5 bases from V and 0 bases from J, leaving 15 bases between. The CDR3 is 16 amino acids. CDR3 in DNA: TGCGCCAGCAGCTTAGAGCGGGCCACTAGCACAGATACGCAGTATTTT. Translation gives CASSLERATSTDTQYF.

This chain links TRBV10-2 with TRBJ2-1; 9 bases map to TRBD2. CDR3 size: 17 residues. The germline gives CDR1 WSHSY, CDR2 SAAADI. V dropped 3 bases and J dropped 6; count of bases not matched to a gene: 12. CDR3 region: CASSEFLGGRVVNEQFF. CDR3 DNA: TGCGCCAGCAGTGAATTCCTGGGCGGGAGGGTGGTCAATGAGCAGTTCTTC.

The chain is built from TRBV7-8 and TRBJ2-3, with 10 bases matching TRBD2. The CDR3 sequence is 14 residues long. After removal of 3 bases from V and 5 bases from J, the junction contained 2 bases not matched to a gene. Germline loops: CDR1 SGHVS, CDR2 FQNEAQ. The CDR3 coding sequence is TGTGCCAGCAGCTTTAGCGGGAGGTTAGATACGCAGTATTTT. Residues: CASSFSGRLDTQYF.

This chain connects TRBV7-2 to TRBJ2-2; D gene ambiguous. The length of the CDR3 is 15 residues. V lost 2 bases and J 5 bases, leaving 12 bases between the germline ends. Germline assignment: CDR1 SGHTA and CDR2 FQGNSA. The CDR3 DNA reads TGTGCCAGCAGCTTAAACAGCCCCGGGACCGGGGAGCTGTTTTTT. Protein: CASSLNSPGTGELFF.

Only one count was recorded for this clone. The V gene is TRBV4-3, the J gene TRBJ2-3, with a tentative D call TRBD1 (6 bases). Germline CDR1 is LGHNA and CDR2 is YSLEER. V lost 2 bases and J lost 7, with 13 bases in between. CDR3 length: 14 residues. The CDR3 DNA reads TGCGCCAGCAGCCAACGATACAGGGATAATACGCAGTATTTT. Amino acids: CASSQRYRDNTQYF.

This sequence joins TRBV7-9 and TRBJ1-1; D gene ambiguous. CDR3 length: 14 residues. The germline CDR1 and CDR2 sequences are SEHNR and FQNEAQ (reference sequence). The germline V and J ends were trimmed by 0 bases and 5 bases, with 10 bases remaining between them. The CDR3 protein is CASSLALESTEAFF. Written as DNA, the CDR3 is TGTGCCAGCAGCTTAGCGTTGGAGTCAACTGAAGCTTTCTTT. The variable domain in full, with the rest retrieved from reference TRBV7-9 and TRBJ1-1, is DTGVSQNPRHKITKRGQNVTFRCDPISEHNRLYWYRQTLGQGPEFLTYFQNEAQLEKSRLLSDRFSAERPKGSFSTLEIQRTEQGDSAMYLCASSLALESTEAFFGQGTRLTVV.

As for this clone: Since a far larger clone is one base different, this is likely a read error. The J gene is TRBJ1-2, the V gene TRBV2; D unclear. This CDR3 contains 13 residues. CDR1 is SNHLY and CDR2 is FYNNEI in the germline V gene. The chain's CDR3 is CAGSESRRKGYTF. The DNA for the CDR3 is TGTGCCGGCAGTGAATCTCGCAGGAAGGGCTACACCTTC.

This clone was recorded a few times. The gene calls are TRBV10-3 and TRBJ1-1, with D unclear. V lost 6 bases and J lost 1, with 9 bases in between. This CDR3 region has 13 residues. CDR1 and CDR2 from the germline V gene are ENHRY and SYGVKD. CDR3 sequence reads: CAIRRTENTEAFF. The DNA for the CDR3 is TGTGCCATCAGAAGGACGGAGAACACTGAAGCTTTCTTT.

V usage is TRBV19 and J usage is TRBJ1-1; D is unclear. V was pared by 7 bases and J by 10 bases, with 19 bases between. Germline values: CDR1 LNHDA, CDR2 SQIVND (reference sequence). CDR3 length equals 13 residues. DNA of the CDR3: TGTGCCAGTACCGCCAGAGCCCCCTTGGGAGCTTTCTTT. Translating it yields CASTARAPLGAFF.

The V call is TRBV5-1, the J call TRBJ2-1; 8 bases align to TRBD2. From germline, CDR1 is SGHRS and CDR2 YFSETQ. J was trimmed by 3 bases and V by 4 bases; bases with no gene match: 6. The CDR3 totals 15 residues. Here the CDR3 reads CASSILAGNYNEQFF. CDR3 nucleotides: TGCGCCAGCAGCATATTAGCGGGAAACTACAATGAGCAGTTCTTC. Supplemented by reference TRBV5-1 and TRBJ2-1, the full variable domain reads KAGVTQTPRYLIKTRGQQVTLSCSPISGHRSVSWYQQTPGQGLQFLFEYFSETQRNKGNFPGRFSGRQFSNSRSEMNVSTLELGDSALYLCASSILAGNYNEQFFGPGTRLTVL.

Turning to this clone: One base away lies a much larger clone, so this may be a sequencing read error. The J gene is TRBJ2-7, the V gene TRBV28; the match to TRBD1 covers 9 bases. CDR3 length equals 15 residues. The germline V gene has CDR1 MDHEN and CDR2 SYDVKM. V was clipped by 5 bases and J by 1 base; unmatched bases: 6. In DNA, the CDR3 is TGTGCCAGCAGTACACCCGGGACAGGGTCCTACGAGCAGTACTTC. Translated: CASSTPGTGSYEQYF.

This sequence joins TRBV7-9 and TRBJ1-1; tentatively, D is TRBD1 (5 bases). V lost 4 bases to trimming and J lost 12 bases, with 21 bases between them. Germline V CDR1 and CDR2: SEHNR, FQNEAQ (reference sequence). CDR3 length: 14 amino acids. CDR3: CASSSDRVGRVTFF. CDR3 DNA: TGTGCCAGCAGCTCCGACAGAGTGGGCCGAGTAACTTTCTTT.

The J gene is TRBJ2-2, the V gene TRBV5-1, with D unclear. The germline CDR1 and CDR2 sequences are SGHRS and YFSETQ. The length of the CDR3 is 14 residues. Trimming stripped 4 bases from V and 7 bases from J, with 14 bases between. The CDR3 DNA is TGCGCCAGCAGCCTACAGCCGCCCAACGGGGAGCTGTTTTTT. This sequence encodes CASSLQPPNGELFF.

This rearrangement joins TRBV30 to TRBJ2-1, with D maybe TRBD2 (5 bases). V was cut by 4 bases and J by 15 bases, with 16 bases left in between. Germline assignment: CDR1 GTSNPN and CDR2 SVGIG (reference sequence). This CDR3 region has 11 residues. CDR3 protein: CAWMERESWFF. As DNA, the CDR3 is TGTGCCTGGATGGAGAGGGAGAGCTGGTTCTTC.

V and J are TRBV19 and TRBJ2-7; 10 nucleotides agree with TRBD1. The germline V gene has CDR1 LNHDA and CDR2 SQIVND (reference sequence). The V and J ends lost 5 bases and 9 bases, in that order; junction bases with no gene match: 19. The CDR3 has 17 residues. Here the CDR3 DNA reads TGTGCCAGTAGTTCGAGGGGACAGGGGTATTGGTTAGGTCGGCAGTACTTC. Protein: CASSSRGQGYWLGRQYF.

J is TRBJ2-1 and V is TRBV27; the D is unclear. Trimming cost V 6 bases and J 7 bases, with 22 bases left between them. Germline CDR1 reads MNHEY; CDR2 reads SMNVEV (reference sequence). The length of the CDR3 is 16 residues. The CDR3 sequence is CASSPSGRNYRNEQFF. CDR3 DNA sequence: TGTGCCAGCAGCCCCTCTGGGCGGAACTACCGGAATGAGCAGTTCTTC.

J is TRBJ2-7 and V is TRBV4-1; TRBD2 agrees at 7 bases. CDR1 and CDR2 (germline): MGHRA, YSYEKL. The length of the CDR3 is 16 residues. The ends lost 0 bases at V and 2 bases at J; junction bases unmatched: 7. The CDR3 here is CASSQDETSRTYEQYF. CDR3 bases: TGCGCCAGCAGCCAAGATGAGACTAGCCGGACCTACGAGCAGTACTTC.

V usage is TRBV5-1 and J usage is TRBJ2-1, with 9 bases aligning to TRBD1. Trimming took 0 bases from V and 8 from J; bases not matched to a gene: 3. CDR3 length: 14 amino acids. From germline, CDR1 is SGHRS and CDR2 YFSETQ. The CDR3 is CASSLDRGPDEQFF. As DNA, the CDR3 is TGCGCCAGCAGCTTGGACAGGGGGCCGGATGAGCAGTTCTTC. Combining the CDR3 with reference TRBV5-1 and TRBJ2-1 gives the whole variable domain KAGVTQTPRYLIKTRGQQVTLSCSPISGHRSVSWYQQTPGQGLQFLFEYFSETQRNKGNFPGRFSGRQFSNSRSEMNVSTLELGDSALYLCASSLDRGPDEQFFGPGTRLTVL.